This T cell receptor beta chain comes out of a study of T cells in localized non-small cell lung cancer. Method: immunoSEQ multiplex PCR; TCRdb's copy keeps in-frame clones and lacks some. The sample lists tens of thousands of clones, around 82% occurring once. Trimming stripped 6 bases from V and 8 bases from J, with 17 bases between. The germline CDR1 and CDR2 sequences are SGHTA and FQGNSA. The CDR3 runs 15 residues. This receptor was identified in a male donor aged 60 or over with stage II squamous cell lung carcinoma. The rearrangement links TRBV7-2 to TRBJ1-6; D remains unclear. Sequencing was performed on peripheral blood, taken before any cancer treatment. The CDR3 DNA follows: TGTGCCAGCAGACCGACGGACGTAGAATATTCACCCCTCCACTTT. This translates into CASRPTDVEYSPLHF.